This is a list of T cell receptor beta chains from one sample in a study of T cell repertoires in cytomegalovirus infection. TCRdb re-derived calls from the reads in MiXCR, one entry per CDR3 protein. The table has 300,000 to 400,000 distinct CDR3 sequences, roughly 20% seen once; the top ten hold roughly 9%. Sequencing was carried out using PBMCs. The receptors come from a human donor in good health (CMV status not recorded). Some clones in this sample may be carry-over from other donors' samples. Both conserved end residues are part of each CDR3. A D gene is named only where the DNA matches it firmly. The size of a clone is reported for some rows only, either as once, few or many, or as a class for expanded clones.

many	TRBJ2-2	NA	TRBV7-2	CASTRNGAGFSTGELFF	TGTGCCAGCACCCGAAACGGGGCAGGGTTTAGCACCGGGGAGCTGTTTTTT
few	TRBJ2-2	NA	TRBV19	CASSMVSWPAGELFF	TGTGCCAGTAGTATGGTTTCCTGGCCCGCCGGGGAGCTGTTTTTT
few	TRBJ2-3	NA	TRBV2	CASRSEADTQYF	TGTGCCAGCAGATCAGAAGCAGATACGCAGTATTTT
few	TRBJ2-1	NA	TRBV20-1	CSARDLGRPQFF	TGCAGTGCTAGAGATCTTGGCAGGCCTCAGTTCTTC
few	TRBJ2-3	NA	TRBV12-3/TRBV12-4	CASTPQGGYPDTQYF	TGTGCCAGCACCCCTCAGGGGGGGTACCCAGATACGCAGTATTTT
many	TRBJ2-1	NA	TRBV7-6	CASRQGDQREQFF	TGTGCCAGCAGGCAAGGGGATCAACGGGAGCAGTTCTTC
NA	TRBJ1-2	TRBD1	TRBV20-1	CSARDQDRSYNGYTF	TGCAGTGCTAGAGACCAGGACAGGAGTTACAATGGCTACACCTTC
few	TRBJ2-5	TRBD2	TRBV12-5	CASGLESGGQETQYF	TGTGCTAGTGGTTTGGAATCGGGAGGGCAAGAGACCCAGTACTTC
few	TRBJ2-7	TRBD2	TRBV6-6	CASSTSGDSYEQYF	TGTGCCAGCAGTACTAGCGGAGATTCCTACGAGCAGTACTTC
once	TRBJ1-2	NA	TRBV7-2	CAISLGRVSYGYTF	TGTGCCATCAGCTTAGGCAGGGTGTCCTATGGCTACACCTTT
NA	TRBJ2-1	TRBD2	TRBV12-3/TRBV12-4	CASSHTPGTNNEQFF	TGTGCCAGCAGTCATACCCCCGGGACTAACAATGAGCAGTTCTTC
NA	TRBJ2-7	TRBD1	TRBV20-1	CSAYQGAAYEQYF	TGCAGTGCTTATCAGGGGGCGGCCTACGAGCAGTACTTC
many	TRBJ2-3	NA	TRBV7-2	CASSLARLYTQYF	TGTGCCAGCAGCTTAGCGCGCCTATATACGCAGTATTTT
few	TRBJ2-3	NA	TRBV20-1	CSAQLDSTDTQYF	TGCAGTGCACAGCTGGACAGCACAGATACGCAGTATTTT
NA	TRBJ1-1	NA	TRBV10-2	CASSHRVAEAFF	TGCGCCAGCAGCCACAGGGTCGCCGAAGCTTTCTTT
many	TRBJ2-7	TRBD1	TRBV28	CASSLRTGVGYEQYF	TGTGCCAGCAGTTTGAGGACAGGGGTCGGCTACGAGCAGTACTTC
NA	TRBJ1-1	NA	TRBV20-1	CSAGRATEAFF	TGCAGTGCAGGCAGGGCGACTGAAGCTTTCTTT
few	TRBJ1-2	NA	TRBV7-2	CASSLGMGGLGYTF	TGTGCCAGCAGCTTAGGAATGGGGGGGCTTGGCTACACCTTC
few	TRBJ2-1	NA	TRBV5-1	CASSLYLGLPRSYNEQFF	TGCGCCAGCAGCTTGTATCTAGGGTTACCTAGAAGCTACAATGAGCAGTTCTTC
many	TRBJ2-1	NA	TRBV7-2	CASSSDSSYNEQFF	TGTGCCAGCAGCTCAGATAGCTCCTACAATGAGCAGTTCTTC
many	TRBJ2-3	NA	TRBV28	CASSSLATDTQYF	TGTGCCAGCAGTTCGTTGGCCACAGATACGCAGTATTTT
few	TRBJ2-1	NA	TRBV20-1	CSARDLGAGYEQFF	TGCAGTGCTAGAGATCTTGGCGCAGGGTATGAGCAGTTCTTC
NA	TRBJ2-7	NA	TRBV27	CASSPASWYYEQYF	TGTGCCAGCAGTCCAGCTAGCTGGTACTACGAGCAGTACTTC
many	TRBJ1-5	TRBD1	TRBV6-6	CASSIGGGGNQPQHF	TGTGCCAGCAGTATAGGGGGCGGCGGCAATCAGCCCCAGCATTTT
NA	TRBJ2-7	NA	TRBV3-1	CASSHPFYYEQYF	TGTGCCAGCAGCCACCCATTTTACTACGAGCAGTACTTC
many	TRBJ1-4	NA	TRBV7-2	CASSLWPREIAEKLFF	TGTGCCAGCAGCTTATGGCCCCGGGAGATAGCGGAAAAACTGTTTTTT
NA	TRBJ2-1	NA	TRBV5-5	CASSLGGPPQEQFF	TGTGCCAGCAGCTTGGGCGGGCCTCCCCAAGAGCAGTTCTTC
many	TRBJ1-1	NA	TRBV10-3	CAISESWGTVEAFF	TGTGCCATCAGTGAGTCGTGGGGAACCGTTGAAGCTTTCTTT
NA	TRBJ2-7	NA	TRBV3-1	CASSQRSVSYEQYF	TGTGCCAGCAGCCAAAGAAGCGTCTCCTACGAGCAGTACTTC
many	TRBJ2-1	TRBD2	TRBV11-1	CASSFGGTSGNNEQFF	TGTGCCAGCAGCTTCGGTGGAACTAGCGGTAACAATGAGCAGTTCTTC
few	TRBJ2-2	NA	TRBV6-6	CDSSYSPGELFF	TGTGACAGCAGTTACAGCCCCGGGGAGCTGTTTTTT
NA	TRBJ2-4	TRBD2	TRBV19	CASTTGLGGSGIQYF	TGTGCCAGTACCACAGGCCTGGGCGGGAGCGGCATTCAGTACTTC
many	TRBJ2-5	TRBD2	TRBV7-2	CASSPTSGRAKETQYF	TGTGCCAGCAGCCCCACTAGCGGGAGGGCCAAGGAGACCCAGTACTTC
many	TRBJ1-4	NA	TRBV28	CASSRGSGRDEKLFF	TGTGCCAGCAGCCGCGGGAGCGGACGGGATGAAAAACTGTTTTTT
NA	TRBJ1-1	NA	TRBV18	CASSPPGQWPEAFF	TGTGCCAGCTCACCCCCAGGACAGTGGCCTGAAGCTTTCTTT
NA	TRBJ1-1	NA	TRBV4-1	CASSQETVDTEAFF	TGCGCCAGCAGCCAAGAGACAGTCGACACTGAAGCTTTCTTT
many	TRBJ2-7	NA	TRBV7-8	CASSLAQGRGSYEQYF	TGTGCCAGCAGCTTAGCGCAGGGGCGGGGCTCCTACGAGCAGTACTTC
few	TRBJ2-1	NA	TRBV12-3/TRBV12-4	CASCRDTYNEQFF	TGTGCCAGCTGTCGGGATACTTACAATGAGCAGTTCTTC
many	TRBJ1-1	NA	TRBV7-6	CASSLEQINTEAFF	TGTGCCAGCAGCTTAGAACAGATTAACACTGAAGCTTTCTTT
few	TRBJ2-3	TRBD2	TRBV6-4	CASSEHSGGGDTQYF	TGTGCCAGCAGTGAACATAGCGGGGGGGGAGATACGCAGTATTTT
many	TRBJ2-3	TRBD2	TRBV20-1	CSARDQLAGGIDTQYF	TGCAGTGCTAGAGACCAACTAGCGGGAGGTATAGATACGCAGTATTTT